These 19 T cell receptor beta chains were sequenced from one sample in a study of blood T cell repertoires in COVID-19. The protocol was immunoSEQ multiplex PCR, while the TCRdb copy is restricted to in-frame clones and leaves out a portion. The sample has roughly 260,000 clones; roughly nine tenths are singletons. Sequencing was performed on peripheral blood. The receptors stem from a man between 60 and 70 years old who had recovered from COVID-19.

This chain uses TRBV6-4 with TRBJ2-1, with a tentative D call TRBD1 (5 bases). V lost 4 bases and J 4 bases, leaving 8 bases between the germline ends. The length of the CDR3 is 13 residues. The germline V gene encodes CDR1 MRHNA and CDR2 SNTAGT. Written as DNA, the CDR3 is TGTGCCAGCAGTGTGTACAGGTACAATGAGCAGTTCTTC. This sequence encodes CASSVYRYNEQFF.

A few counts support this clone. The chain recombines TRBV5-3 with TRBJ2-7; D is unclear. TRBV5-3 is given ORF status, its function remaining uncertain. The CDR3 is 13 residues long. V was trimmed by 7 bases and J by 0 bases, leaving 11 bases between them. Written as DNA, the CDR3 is TGTGCCAGACATTTAAGCTGCTCCTACGAGCAGTACTTC. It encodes CARHLSCSYEQYF.

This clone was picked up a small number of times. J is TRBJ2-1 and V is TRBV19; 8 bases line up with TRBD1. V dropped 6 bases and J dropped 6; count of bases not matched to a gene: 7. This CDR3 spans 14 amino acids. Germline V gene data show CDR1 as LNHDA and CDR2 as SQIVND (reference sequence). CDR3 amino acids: CASRRTGLGNEQFF. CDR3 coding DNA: TGTGCCAGTAGGAGGACAGGGTTAGGCAATGAGCAGTTCTTC.

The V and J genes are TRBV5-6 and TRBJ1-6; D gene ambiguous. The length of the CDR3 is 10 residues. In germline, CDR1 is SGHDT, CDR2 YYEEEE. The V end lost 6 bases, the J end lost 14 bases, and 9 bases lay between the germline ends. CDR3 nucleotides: TGTGCCAGCACCCCCGGTACCCTCCACTTT. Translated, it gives CASTPGTLHF. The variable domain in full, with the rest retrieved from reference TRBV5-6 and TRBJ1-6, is DAGVTQSPTHLIKTRGQQVTLRCSPKSGHDTVSWYQQALGQGPQFIFQYYEEEERQRGNFPDRFSGHQFPNYSSELNVNALLLGDSALYLCASTPGTLHFGNGTRLTVT.

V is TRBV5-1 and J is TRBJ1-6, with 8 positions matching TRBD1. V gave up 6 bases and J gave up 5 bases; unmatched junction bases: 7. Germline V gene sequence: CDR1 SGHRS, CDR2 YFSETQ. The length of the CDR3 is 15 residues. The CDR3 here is CASTSTTGDNSPLHF. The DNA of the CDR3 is TGCGCCAGCACTTCTACGACAGGGGATAATTCACCCCTCCACTTT.

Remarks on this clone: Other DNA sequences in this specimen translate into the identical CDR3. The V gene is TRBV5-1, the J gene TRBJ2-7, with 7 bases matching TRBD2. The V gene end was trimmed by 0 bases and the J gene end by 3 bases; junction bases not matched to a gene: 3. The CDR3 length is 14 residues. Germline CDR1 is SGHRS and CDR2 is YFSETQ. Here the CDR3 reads CASSLASGGYEQYF. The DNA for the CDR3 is TGCGCCAGCAGCTTGGCTTCGGGGGGCTACGAGCAGTACTTC.

Written as DNA, the CDR3 is TGTGCCAGCAGCTTAGAGCACAGGGGCCCCTACGAGCAGTACTTC. As protein: CASSLEHRGPYEQYF. The chain employs TRBV7-2 and TRBJ2-7; 7 nucleotides agree with TRBD1. Germline CDR1 reads SGHTA; CDR2 reads FQGNSA. After removal of 1 base from V and 2 bases from J, the junction contained 5 bases not matched to a gene. The CDR3 runs 15 residues.

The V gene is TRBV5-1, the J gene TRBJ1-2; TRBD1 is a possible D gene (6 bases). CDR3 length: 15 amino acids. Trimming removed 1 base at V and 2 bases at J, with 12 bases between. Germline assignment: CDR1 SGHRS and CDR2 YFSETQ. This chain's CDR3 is CASSLNTGPNYGYTF. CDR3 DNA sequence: TGCGCCAGCAGCTTGAATACAGGGCCGAACTATGGCTACACCTTC.

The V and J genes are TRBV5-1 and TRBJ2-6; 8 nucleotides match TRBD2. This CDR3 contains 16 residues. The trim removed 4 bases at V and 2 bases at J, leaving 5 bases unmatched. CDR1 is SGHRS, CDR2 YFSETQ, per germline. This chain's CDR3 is CASSPGTSAGANVLTF. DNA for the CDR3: TGCGCCAGCAGCCCCGGGACTAGTGCTGGGGCCAACGTCCTGACTTTC.

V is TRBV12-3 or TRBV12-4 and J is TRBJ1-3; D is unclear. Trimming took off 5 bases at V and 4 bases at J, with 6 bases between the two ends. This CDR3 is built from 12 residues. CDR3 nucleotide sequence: TGTGCCAGCAGTCTCTCGGGAAACACCATATATTTT. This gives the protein CASSLSGNTIYF.

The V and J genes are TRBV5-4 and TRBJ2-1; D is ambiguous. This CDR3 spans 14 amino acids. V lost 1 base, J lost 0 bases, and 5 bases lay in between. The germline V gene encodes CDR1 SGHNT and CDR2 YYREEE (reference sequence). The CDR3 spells CASSLSSSYNEQFF. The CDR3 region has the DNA TGTGCCAGCAGCTTGTCCAGCTCCTACAATGAGCAGTTCTTC. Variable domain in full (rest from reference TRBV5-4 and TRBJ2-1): ETGVTQSPTHLIKTRGQQVTLRCSSQSGHNTVSWYQQALGQGPQFIFQYYREEENGRGNFPPRFSGLQFPNYSSELNVNALELDDSALYLCASSLSSSYNEQFFGPGTRLTVL.

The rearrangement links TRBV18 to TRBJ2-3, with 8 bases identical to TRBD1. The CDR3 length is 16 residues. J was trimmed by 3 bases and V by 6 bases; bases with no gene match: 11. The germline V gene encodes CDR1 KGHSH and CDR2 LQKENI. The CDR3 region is CASSHKTGGKTDTQYF. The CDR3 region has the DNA TGTGCCAGCTCCCATAAAACAGGGGGAAAGACAGATACGCAGTATTTT.

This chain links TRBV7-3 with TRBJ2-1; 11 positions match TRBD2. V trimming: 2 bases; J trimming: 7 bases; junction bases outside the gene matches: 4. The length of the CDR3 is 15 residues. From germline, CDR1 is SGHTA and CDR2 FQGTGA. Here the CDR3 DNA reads TGTGCCAGCAGCTTACTAGCGGGGGGTATAAATGAGCAGTTCTTC. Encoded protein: CASSLLAGGINEQFF.

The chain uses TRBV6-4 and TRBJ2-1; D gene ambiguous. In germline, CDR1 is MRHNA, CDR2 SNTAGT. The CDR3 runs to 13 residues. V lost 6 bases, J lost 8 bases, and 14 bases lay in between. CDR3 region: CASSNEMGDEQFF. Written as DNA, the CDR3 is TGTGCCAGCAGCAACGAGATGGGCGATGAGCAGTTCTTC.

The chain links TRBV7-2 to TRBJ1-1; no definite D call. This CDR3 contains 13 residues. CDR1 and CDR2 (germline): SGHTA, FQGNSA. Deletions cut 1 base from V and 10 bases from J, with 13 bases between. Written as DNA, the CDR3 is TGTGCCAGCAGCTTAGTGTACCGGTATGGAGCTTTCTTT. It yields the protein CASSLVYRYGAFF.

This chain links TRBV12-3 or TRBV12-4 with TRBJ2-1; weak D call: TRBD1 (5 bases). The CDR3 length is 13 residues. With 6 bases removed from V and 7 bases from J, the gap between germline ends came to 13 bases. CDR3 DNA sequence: TGTGCCAGCAGCTATATACAGGTGAATGAGCAGTTCTTC. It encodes CASSYIQVNEQFF.

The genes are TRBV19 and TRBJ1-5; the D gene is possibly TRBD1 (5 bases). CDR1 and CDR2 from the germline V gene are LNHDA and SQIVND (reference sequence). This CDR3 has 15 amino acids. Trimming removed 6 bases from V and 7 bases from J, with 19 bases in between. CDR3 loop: CASRGVGILPQPQHF. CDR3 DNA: TGTGCCAGTAGAGGGGTTGGTATTCTCCCACAGCCCCAGCATTTT.

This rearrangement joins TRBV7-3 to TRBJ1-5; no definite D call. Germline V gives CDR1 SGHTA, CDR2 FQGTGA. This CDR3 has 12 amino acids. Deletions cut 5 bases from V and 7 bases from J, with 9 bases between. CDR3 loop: CASSPPGQPQHF. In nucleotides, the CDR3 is TGTGCCAGCAGCCCCCCGGGACAGCCCCAGCATTTT.

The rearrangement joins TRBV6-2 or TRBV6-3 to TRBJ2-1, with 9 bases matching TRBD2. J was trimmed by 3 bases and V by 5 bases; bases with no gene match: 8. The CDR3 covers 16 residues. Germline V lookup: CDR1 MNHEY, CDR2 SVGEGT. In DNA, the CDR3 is TGTGCCAGCAGTAGAAGGGGTAGCGGGGGCTACAATGAGCAGTTCTTC. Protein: CASSRRGSGGYNEQFF.